What follows describes a single TCR beta chain. The antigen is undetermined. The data were taken from a study of shared clonotypes between healthy human individuals. On the study more broadly: Per-donor plates numbered three CD4 naive, three CD4 memory, two CD8 naive and one CD8 memory. The study, taken as a whole, reports: Naive CD4 clonotype sharing across a few donors was approximately 5%.

When replicate PCRs were run on sorted subsets, they used 150 to 250 ng DNA, 30,000 to 35,000 T cell genomes. Sequencing used immunoSEQ multiplex PCR; TCRdb keeps in-frame clones, though not all of them. The sample includes over a million clones, about 75% of them seen just once. The healthy adult donors were HIV-negative and reported no recent acute infections or vaccinations. Germline CDR1 and CDR2: KGHSH and LQKENI. The V segment lost 3 bases and the J segment 2 bases; nucleotides outside the gene matches: 5. CDR3 length: 16 residues. The sequencing input was memory CD4+ T cells sorted from blood. Subset reported: CD45RA-negative fraction. This sequence originates from a man aged 18 to 35 in good health. The J gene is TRBJ2-1, the V gene TRBV18, with 9 bases matching TRBD2. CDR3 DNA: TGTGCCAGCTCACCGATAGCGGGGGTGACCTACAATGAGCAGTTCTTC. Protein: CASSPIAGVTYNEQFF.